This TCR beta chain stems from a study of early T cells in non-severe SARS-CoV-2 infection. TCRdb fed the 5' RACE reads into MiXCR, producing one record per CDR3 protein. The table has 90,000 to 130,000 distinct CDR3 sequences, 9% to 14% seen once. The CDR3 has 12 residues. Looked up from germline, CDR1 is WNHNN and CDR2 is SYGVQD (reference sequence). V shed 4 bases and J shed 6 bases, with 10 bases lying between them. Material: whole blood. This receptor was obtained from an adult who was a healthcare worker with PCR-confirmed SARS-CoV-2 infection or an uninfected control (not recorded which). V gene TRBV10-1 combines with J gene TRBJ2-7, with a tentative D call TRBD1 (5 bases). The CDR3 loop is CASSGIGAEQYF. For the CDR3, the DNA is TGCGCCAGCAGTGGTATAGGGGCCGAGCAGTACTTC.